Shown below are 20 T cell receptor beta chains from a single sample sequenced in a study of cytomegalovirus exposure and HLA in healthy donors. In the PCR, 60 Vbeta and 13 Jbeta primers were used. Produced via immunoSEQ multiplex PCR; TCRdb's table is partial and in-frame only. Of approximately 140,000 clones in the sample, around 80% were seen once. Sequenced sample: PBMCs. The receptors here all came from a man in his late teens or twenties in good health and CMV-seropositive.

V is TRBV6-5 and J is TRBJ1-2; a possible D gene is TRBD1 (5 bases). V lost 2 bases and J lost 1, with 8 bases in between. This CDR3 has 14 residues. CDR1 is MNHEY, CDR2 SVGAGI, per germline. CDR3 nucleotides: TGTGCCAGCAGTTACGGGGGGAATAACTATGGCTACACCTTC. This codes for CASSYGGNNYGYTF.

The chain carries TRBV5-1 and TRBJ2-7; 11 bases fit TRBD2. Per the germline V gene, CDR1 is SGHRS and CDR2 is YFSETQ. J was trimmed by 2 bases and V by 3 bases; bases with no gene match: 1. This CDR3 has 14 amino acids. CDR3 sequence: CASSSTSGAYEQYF. In nucleotides, the CDR3 is TGCGCCAGCAGCTCGACTAGCGGGGCCTACGAGCAGTACTTC. Complete variable domain (other parts from reference TRBV5-1 and TRBJ2-7): KAGVTQTPRYLIKTRGQQVTLSCSPISGHRSVSWYQQTPGQGLQFLFEYFSETQRNKGNFPGRFSGRQFSNSRSEMNVSTLELGDSALYLCASSSTSGAYEQYFGPGTRLTVT.

The rearrangement uses TRBV30 and TRBJ2-1, with a tentative D call TRBD2 (6 bases). Germline-derived CDR1 and CDR2 are GTSNPN and SVGIG (reference sequence). This CDR3 has 14 amino acids. V lost 3 bases to trimming and J lost 7 bases, with 16 bases between them. The CDR3 loop is CAWSQSLARNEQFF. As DNA, the CDR3 is TGTGCCTGGAGCCAAAGTCTAGCGCGGAATGAGCAGTTCTTC.

This chain joins TRBV19 and TRBJ1-3; 9 nucleotides match TRBD1. Germline V CDR1 and CDR2: LNHDA, SQIVND (reference sequence). Germline trimming cut 4 bases from V and 2 bases from J; bases unmatched to any gene: 3. This CDR3 region has 15 residues. CDR3 DNA sequence: TGTGCCAGTAGTACAGGGACAGGGCCTGGAAACACCATATATTTT. Its translation is CASSTGTGPGNTIYF.

The chain is built from TRBV29-1 and TRBJ2-1, with D tentatively TRBD1 (7 bases). The CDR3 is 16 amino acids. Trimming removed 4 bases from V and 8 bases from J, with 24 bases in between. The germline CDR1 and CDR2 sequences are SQVTM and ANQGSEA. The CDR3 protein is CSVGNYRGPRDYEQFF. As DNA, the CDR3 is TGCAGCGTTGGGAATTACAGGGGTCCCCGGGACTATGAGCAGTTCTTC.

This rearrangement joins TRBV21-1 to TRBJ1-3. TRBV21-1 is termed a pseudogene. The CDR3 runs 16 residues. The DNA of the CDR3 is TGTGCCAGCAGCCTAGGGGGAGGGACCTCTGGAAACACCATATATTTT. This translates into CASSLGGGTSGNTIYF.

The chain joins TRBV7-3 to TRBJ2-5, with 7 nucleotides matching TRBD1. Germline V lookup: CDR1 SGHTA, CDR2 FQGTGA. The CDR3 has 13 residues. The ends lost 5 bases at V and 4 bases at J; junction bases unmatched: 4. CDR3 DNA: TGTGCCAGCAGCCCCTACAGGGGAGAGACCCAGTACTTC. It translates to CASSPYRGETQYF.

The chain couples TRBV9 to TRBJ2-1; D is perhaps TRBD2 (6 bases). V gave up 3 bases and J gave up 9 bases, with 13 bases separating them. This CDR3 contains 13 residues. Germline assignment: CDR1 SGDLS and CDR2 YYNGEE. The CDR3 here is CASSADGGSEQFF. The CDR3 bases are TGTGCCAGCAGCGCAGATGGGGGGAGTGAGCAGTTCTTC.

V and J are TRBV27 and TRBJ2-7; weak D call: TRBD2 (5 bases). Germline V gene lookup returns CDR1 MNHEY and CDR2 SMNVEV (reference sequence). There are 13 residues in the CDR3. Trimming removed 1 base from V and 4 bases from J, with 8 bases in between. This CDR3 is CASSLYGDYEQYF. CDR3 nucleotides: TGTGCCAGCAGTTTATACGGGGATTACGAGCAGTACTTC.

The chain carries TRBV2 and TRBJ1-2, with a tentative D call TRBD1 (6 bases). CDR1 SNHLY and CDR2 FYNNEI come from the germline V gene. V dropped 7 bases and J dropped 5 bases, with 17 bases sitting between them. This CDR3 spans 14 amino acids. The CDR3 loop reads CASIRQPTGYGYTF. CDR3 DNA: TGTGCCAGCATCCGCCAGCCGACAGGTTATGGCTACACCTTC.

This clone appeared a few times. This chain joins TRBV28 and TRBJ2-7, with 7 bases matching TRBD1. This CDR3 comprises 13 residues. Per germline, CDR1 MDHEN and CDR2 SYDVKM. V lost 8 bases and J lost 0; bases outside the gene matches: 4. The DNA of the CDR3 is TGTGCCAGCCTTTACAGGGGCTCCTACGAGCAGTACTTC. Protein product: CASLYRGSYEQYF.

V and J are TRBV27 and TRBJ2-3; TRBD2 matches 9 bases. CDR1 is MNHEY and CDR2 is SMNVEV in the germline V gene (reference sequence). V lost 6 bases and J lost 4; bases outside the gene matches: 11. The CDR3 sequence is 16 residues long. CDR3 bases: TGTGCCAGCAGCCCGTTGGGGAGCGGGAGGCCAGATACGCAGTATTTT. Amino acids: CASSPLGSGRPDTQYF.

V and J are TRBV6-6 and TRBJ2-7, with TRBD1 matching over 10 bases. This CDR3 is 14 amino acids long. Looked up from germline, CDR1 is MNHNY and CDR2 is SVGAGI (reference sequence). Losses at the gene ends were 4 bases for V and 6 bases for J; bases not matched to a gene: 6. CDR3 sequence (DNA): TGTGCCAGCAGTTGGGGGACAGGGGCGGGCGAGCAGTACTTC. This translates into CASSWGTGAGEQYF.

This chain connects TRBV2 to TRBJ2-1; TRBD1 is a possible D gene (6 bases). V was cut by 2 bases and J by 4 bases, with 12 bases left in between. The CDR3 is 15 residues long. Germline values: CDR1 SNHLY, CDR2 FYNNEI. CDR3: CASSERPGDYNEQFF. CDR3 bases: TGTGCCAGCAGTGAAAGGCCAGGGGATTACAATGAGCAGTTCTTC.

The chain employs TRBV12-5 and TRBJ2-2, with 13 bases fitting TRBD2. The CDR3 has 15 amino acids. CDR1 is LGHNT, CDR2 FRNRAP, per germline. The V and J ends lost 6 bases and 7 bases, in that order; junction bases with no gene match: 5. The CDR3 coding sequence is TGTGCTAGTGGATCCGGGACTAGCGGGGACGGGGAGCTGTTTTTT. Translated, it gives CASGSGTSGDGELFF.

J is TRBJ2-7 and V is TRBV30; D is undetermined. The CDR3 runs 14 residues. Trimming stripped 1 base from V and 6 bases from J, with 16 bases between. Germline V lookup: CDR1 GTSNPN, CDR2 SVGIG (reference sequence). This CDR3 reads CAWSALHQPTEQYF. Written as DNA, the CDR3 is TGTGCCTGGAGTGCCCTCCATCAACCTACCGAGCAGTACTTC.

V usage is TRBV30 and J usage is TRBJ2-7, with D unclear. V lost 4 bases, J lost 5 bases, and 18 bases lay in between. The CDR3 loop spans 14 amino acids. In germline, CDR1 is GTSNPN, CDR2 SVGIG (reference sequence). The CDR3 region is CAWTAGRGWDEQYF. The CDR3 DNA reads TGTGCCTGGACTGCCGGCCGCGGCTGGGACGAGCAGTACTTC.

The chain joins TRBV27 to TRBJ2-1, with 8 bases matching TRBD2. Germline loops: CDR1 MNHEY, CDR2 SMNVEV (reference sequence). V lost 8 bases and J lost 2; bases outside the gene matches: 5. The CDR3 contains 14 residues. The CDR3 DNA reads TGTGCCAGCGTCAGCGGGAGTACCTACAATGAGCAGTTCTTC. Protein: CASVSGSTYNEQFF.

CDR3 residues: CATSRDSILQGQYSNQPQHF. For the CDR3, the DNA is TGTGCCACCAGCAGAGATTCAATTTTACAGGGGCAATATAGCAATCAGCCCCAGCATTTT. V usage is TRBV15 and J usage is TRBJ1-5; 7 bases line up with TRBD1. The V gene end was trimmed by 0 bases and the J gene end by 0 bases; junction bases not matched to a gene: 14. This CDR3 contains 20 residues. Germline CDR1 LNHNV, CDR2 YYDKDF (reference sequence).

Note on this clone: Different DNA sequences within this sample yield the same CDR3. The chain employs TRBV19 and TRBJ2-7, with D possibly TRBD1 on 6 matching bases. Germline assignment: CDR1 LNHDA and CDR2 SQIVND (reference sequence). Trimming removed 1 base from V and 1 base from J, with 8 bases in between. The CDR3 sequence is 14 residues long. CDR3 in DNA: TGTGCCAGTAGTATAGGAGGGGGATCCTACGAGCAGTACTTC. Amino acid sequence: CASSIGGGSYEQYF.